These 28 T cell receptor beta chains originate from one sample sequenced in a study of blood T cells in healthy people across ages. The authors ran a second PCR of roughly 6 to 11 cycles using a sample-barcoded 5' primer and a J-beta primer mix. TCRdb independently ran MiXCR on the 5' RACE reads; one entry per CDR3 protein. The sample has hundreds of thousands of distinct CDR3 sequences, about three fifths seen once; the top ten hold around 20%. The sample was blood. The receptor source for this set is a man aged 25-45 years in good health.

This rearrangement joins TRBV7-3 to TRBJ2-7; 9 positions agree with TRBD2. The J segment lost 3 bases and the V segment lost 4 bases, leaving 4 bases of the junction unmatched. The germline CDR1 and CDR2 sequences are SGHTA and FQGTGA. This CDR3 region has 14 residues. The CDR3 spells CASSSLAGDYEQYF. The CDR3 DNA reads as TGTGCCAGCAGCTCGTTAGCGGGAGACTACGAGCAGTACTTC.

This clonotype was seen a few times. The genes are TRBV4-2 and TRBJ2-7; 8 nucleotides line up with TRBD2. CDR3 length equals 14 residues. The V gene's germline CDR1 is LGHNA and CDR2 YNFKEQ. V gave up 1 base and J gave up 4 bases; unmatched junction bases: 3. The CDR3 DNA is TGTGCCAGCAGCCAAGGGGGACTAGGGTACGAGCAGTACTTC. Translating gives CASSQGGLGYEQYF.

This chain links TRBV11-3 with TRBJ2-1; 9 nucleotides line up with TRBD2. V lost 5 bases and J lost 7; bases outside the gene matches: 15. Germline V gene sequence: CDR1 SGHNT, CDR2 YENEEA. The CDR3 consists of 17 residues. The chain's CDR3 is CASSQGSGGGAVNEQFF. DNA for the CDR3: TGTGCCAGCAGCCAAGGAAGCGGCGGGGGGGCCGTGAATGAGCAGTTCTTC.

CDR3 in amino acids: CASSLQYPGNVDNEQFF. The DNA for the CDR3 is TGTGCCAGCAGTTTACAGTACCCGGGCAACGTGGACAATGAGCAGTTCTTC. V gene TRBV27 combines with J gene TRBJ2-1; D is unclear. Germline assignment: CDR1 MNHEY and CDR2 SMNVEV (reference sequence). V lost 2 bases to trimming and J lost 5 bases, with 19 bases between them. The CDR3 covers 17 residues.

This clonotype is a singleton in its sample. This sequence joins TRBV29-1 and TRBJ1-1, with D perhaps TRBD1 (5 bases). V dropped 8 bases and J dropped 1 base, with 14 bases sitting between them. The CDR3 is 13 amino acids. From germline, CDR1 is SQVTM and CDR2 ANQGSEA. The CDR3 DNA reads TGCAGCTTCCTACGCGGACAGAACACTGAAGCTTTCTTT. Translating it yields CSFLRGQNTEAFF.

This chain links TRBV24-1 with TRBJ2-3; TRBD1 agrees at 12 bases. The V gene end was trimmed by 9 bases and the J gene end by 4 bases; junction bases not matched to a gene: 1. The CDR3 covers 13 residues. The germline V gene encodes CDR1 KGHDR and CDR2 SFDVKD. CDR3 loop: CATGTGGADTQYF. The CDR3 DNA is TGTGCCACCGGGACAGGGGGCGCAGATACGCAGTATTTT.

The chain combines TRBV28 with TRBJ2-5; no definite D call. Trimming removed 4 bases from V and 1 base from J, with 7 bases in between. The CDR3 extends over 13 amino acids. Germline-derived CDR1 and CDR2 are MDHEN and SYDVKM. CDR3: CASSSPSQETQYF. The CDR3, as DNA: TGTGCCAGCAGTTCACCATCCCAAGAGACCCAGTACTTC.

The chain recombines TRBV5-1 with TRBJ2-7, with TRBD1 matching 7 bases. The CDR3 spans 14 residues. J was trimmed by 4 bases and V by 4 bases; bases with no gene match: 8. Per the germline V gene, CDR1 is SGHRS and CDR2 is YFSETQ. CDR3 nucleotide sequence: TGCGCCAGCAGCGTCGGGACAGCTTATTACGAGCAGTACTTC. Protein sequence: CASSVGTAYYEQYF.

This clonotype was detected only a few times. The rearrangement joins TRBV7-2 to TRBJ1-2, with 8 bases identical to TRBD1. This CDR3 is 14 amino acids long. Germline assignment: CDR1 SGHTA and CDR2 FQGNSA. The trim removed 7 bases at V and 5 bases at J, leaving 9 bases unmatched. The CDR3 loop is CASIGPGQVYGYTF. The CDR3 DNA reads TGTGCCAGCATCGGACCGGGACAGGTTTATGGCTACACCTTC.

This rearrangement joins TRBV5-6 to TRBJ2-1; D remains ambiguous. V lost 4 bases, J lost 9 bases, and 14 bases lay in between. This CDR3 contains 13 residues. Germline lookup yields CDR1 SGHDT and CDR2 YYEEEE. The CDR3 spells CASSLIFLGEQFF. In DNA form, the CDR3 reads TGTGCCAGCAGCCTTATTTTCTTAGGTGAGCAGTTCTTC.

V is TRBV7-9 and J is TRBJ1-6; D is undetermined. The CDR3 length is 15 residues. V was trimmed by 5 bases and J by 6 bases, leaving 14 bases between them. CDR1 and CDR2 (germline): SEHNR, FQNEAQ (reference sequence). CDR3: CASSTFGRFNSPLHF. CDR3 sequence (DNA): TGTGCCAGCAGCACATTCGGACGGTTTAATTCACCCCTCCACTTT.

This clonotype was seen only a few times. This chain connects TRBV27 to TRBJ2-4; TRBD2 agrees at 13 bases. The length of the CDR3 is 17 residues. J gave up 1 base and V 6 bases, and 6 bases lay outside the gene matches. From germline, CDR1 is MNHEY and CDR2 SMNVEV (reference sequence). The CDR3 region has the DNA TGTGCCAGCAGCCAAGGACTAGCGGGAGATGCCAAAAACATTCAGTACTTC. As protein: CASSQGLAGDAKNIQYF.

The chain employs TRBV28 and TRBJ2-7; D possibly uses TRBD1 or TRBD2 (7 bases each). The germline gives CDR1 MDHEN, CDR2 SYDVKM. The CDR3 sequence is 14 residues long. The V gene lost 2 bases and the J gene lost 10 bases, with 18 bases spanning the gap. The CDR3 spells CASSLAGGGMIQYF. In DNA form, the CDR3 reads TGTGCCAGCAGTTTAGCAGGGGGGGGGATGATCCAGTACTTC.

This clonotype has a count of ten or more. CDR3 nucleotides: TGTGCCAGCAGCGTAGATCACCTCTACGAGCAGTACTTC. It specifies CASSVDHLYEQYF. The rearrangement uses TRBV7-6 and TRBJ2-7; the D is unclear. Per the germline V gene, CDR1 is SGHVS and CDR2 is FNYEAQ. Between the trimmed V and J ends, which lost 5 bases and 3 bases, there was a span of 11 bases. This CDR3 contains 13 residues.

The chain is built from TRBV7-2 and TRBJ2-7; D not resolved. The CDR3 contains 13 residues. Looked up from germline, CDR1 is SGHTA and CDR2 is FQGNSA. Trimming took 3 bases from V and 6 from J, leaving 12 bases between them. CDR3 residues: CASSLWLPGEQYF. For the CDR3, the DNA is TGTGCCAGCAGCTTGTGGCTACCGGGCGAGCAGTACTTC.

This clonotype appeared once. The rearrangement joins TRBV24-1 to TRBJ2-1; 8 bases align to TRBD1. The CDR3 is 16 residues long. CDR1 and CDR2 (germline): KGHDR, SFDVKD. The V gene end was trimmed by 4 bases and the J gene end by 9 bases; junction bases not matched to a gene: 13. CDR3 nucleotide sequence: TGTGCCACCAGTGACCTGGGCAGGGGGCAGGTGGCTGAGCAGTTCTTC. It encodes CATSDLGRGQVAEQFF.

The chain employs TRBV28 and TRBJ2-4; D is unclear. The DNA end is a closer match to TRBJ2-7, so the J assignment may be wrong. Germline values: CDR1 MDHEN, CDR2 SYDVKM. This CDR3 spans 13 amino acids. This chain's CDR3 is CASCSRSVYEQYF. CDR3 sequence (DNA): TGTGCCAGCTGCTCCCGGAGTGTATACGAGCAGTACTTC.

J is TRBJ2-1 and V is TRBV20-1, with D perhaps matching TRBD2 (6 bases). This CDR3 is built from 16 residues. Trimming shortened V by 1 base and J by 8 bases, and 21 bases separated the two germline ends. Germline loops: CDR1 DFQATT, CDR2 SNEGSKA (reference sequence). CDR3 residues: CSARALRGAVFDEQFF. The CDR3 nucleotides are TGCAGTGCTAGAGCGTTGCGCGGGGCTGTTTTCGATGAGCAGTTCTTC.

This clonotype was recorded a few times. J is TRBJ2-7 and V is TRBV29-1; D could derive from TRBD1 or TRBD2 (5 bases each). V was trimmed by 7 bases and J by 0 bases, leaving 13 bases between them. The CDR3 consists of 13 residues. Looked up from germline, CDR1 is SQVTM and CDR2 is ANQGSEA. The CDR3 is CSAGAGSSYEQYF. DNA for the CDR3: TGCAGCGCCGGGGCAGGGAGCTCCTACGAGCAGTACTTC.

The chain links TRBV7-3 to TRBJ2-7, with 8 positions matching TRBD2. Germline V gene lookup returns CDR1 SGHTA and CDR2 FQGTGA. The CDR3 is 15 residues long. The V gene end was trimmed by 2 bases and the J gene end by 3 bases; junction bases not matched to a gene: 6. CDR3 nucleotides: TGTGCCAGCAGCTTACGCGGGGGGCCCTTCTACGAGCAGTACTTC. It translates to CASSLRGGPFYEQYF.

This clonotype was picked up a small number of times. This chain uses TRBV5-1 with TRBJ1-2, with unresolved D. V was trimmed by 4 bases and J by 3 bases, leaving 10 bases between them. The CDR3 consists of 13 residues. CDR1 and CDR2 (germline): SGHRS, YFSETQ. The CDR3 reads CASSRGPDYGYTF. In DNA form, the CDR3 reads TGCGCCAGCAGCCGTGGTCCAGACTATGGCTACACCTTC.

The V call is TRBV20-1, the J call TRBJ1-2; the match to TRBD1 covers 7 bases. The CDR3 covers 14 residues. Germline-derived CDR1 and CDR2 are DFQATT and SNEGSKA (reference sequence). Trimming removed 0 bases from V and 5 bases from J; junction bases left unmatched: 6. The CDR3 region is CSARDLTGEYGYTF. In DNA form, the CDR3 reads TGCAGTGCTAGAGATCTCACAGGGGAGTATGGCTACACCTTC.

The rearrangement uses TRBV10-3 and TRBJ1-5; D is ambiguous. This CDR3 spans 17 amino acids. Trimming removed 3 bases at V and 2 bases at J, with 17 bases between. Germline values: CDR1 ENHRY, CDR2 SYGVKD. CDR3 nucleotides: TGTGCCATCAGTGAATCCGCAGCGACTAGGGGCAATCAGCCCCAGCATTTT. Amino acids: CAISESAATRGNQPQHF.

For the CDR3, the DNA is TGTGCCAGCAGTTCCCGGCTGCACCCCTACGAGCAGTACTTC. Amino acids: CASSSRLHPYEQYF. The V call is TRBV6-2 or TRBV6-3, the J call TRBJ2-7; D uncertain. V lost 4 bases and J 2 bases, leaving 12 bases between the germline ends. This CDR3 region has 14 residues. Germline assignment: CDR1 MNHEY and CDR2 SVGEGT.

This clonotype was counted between two and nine times. The chain uses TRBV27 and TRBJ2-4, with a weak D call TRBD1 (5 bases). Near its end, the DNA agrees better with TRBJ2-7, so the J call may be wrong. Germline V gives CDR1 MNHEY, CDR2 SMNVEV (reference sequence). This CDR3 region has 14 residues. This CDR3 is CASSSLPRRDEQYF. The DNA of the CDR3 is TGTGCCAGCAGTTCCCTTCCTCGCAGGGACGAGCAGTACTTC.

The chain combines TRBV12-3 or TRBV12-4 with TRBJ1-5; the D gene is possibly TRBD1 (6 bases). The CDR3 consists of 15 residues. V gave up 5 bases and J gave up 4 bases, with 15 bases separating them. CDR3 sequence reads: CASSPTGQHNQPQHF. As DNA, the CDR3 is TGTGCCAGCAGTCCGACAGGTCAGCATAATCAGCCCCAGCATTTT.

The DNA for the CDR3 is TGCAGTGCTAAGGCAGGGCCAGATACGCAGTATTTT. Its protein product is CSAKAGPDTQYF. The chain employs TRBV20-1 and TRBJ2-3, with D perhaps TRBD1 (5 bases). V lost 4 bases and J 4 bases, leaving 9 bases between the germline ends. The CDR3 runs to 12 residues. Per the germline V gene, CDR1 is DFQATT and CDR2 is SNEGSKA (reference sequence).

The chain uses TRBV29-1 and TRBJ2-3; 16 nucleotides agree with TRBD2. V was clipped by 6 bases and J by 7 bases; unmatched bases: 10. The CDR3 runs to 16 residues. Germline loops: CDR1 SQVTM, CDR2 ANQGSEA. CDR3 amino acids: CSVEPGLAGGPNTQYF. For the CDR3, the DNA is TGCAGCGTCGAACCGGGACTAGCGGGAGGGCCGAATACGCAGTATTTT.